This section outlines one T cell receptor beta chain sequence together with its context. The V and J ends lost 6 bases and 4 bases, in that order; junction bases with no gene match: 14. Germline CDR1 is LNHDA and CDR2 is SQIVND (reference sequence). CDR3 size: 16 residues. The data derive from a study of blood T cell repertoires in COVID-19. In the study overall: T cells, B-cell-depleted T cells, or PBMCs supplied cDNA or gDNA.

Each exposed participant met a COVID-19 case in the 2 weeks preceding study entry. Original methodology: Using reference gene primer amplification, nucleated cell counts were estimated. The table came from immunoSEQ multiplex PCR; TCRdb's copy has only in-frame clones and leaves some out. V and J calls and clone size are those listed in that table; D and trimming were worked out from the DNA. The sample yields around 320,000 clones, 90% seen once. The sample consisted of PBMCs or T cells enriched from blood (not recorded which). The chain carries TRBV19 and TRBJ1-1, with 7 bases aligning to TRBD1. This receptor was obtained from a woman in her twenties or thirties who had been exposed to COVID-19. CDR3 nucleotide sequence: TGTGCCAGTAGCGGGCAGGGACAGTGGTCGGGCACTGAAGCTTTCTTT. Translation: CASSGQGQWSGTEAFF.